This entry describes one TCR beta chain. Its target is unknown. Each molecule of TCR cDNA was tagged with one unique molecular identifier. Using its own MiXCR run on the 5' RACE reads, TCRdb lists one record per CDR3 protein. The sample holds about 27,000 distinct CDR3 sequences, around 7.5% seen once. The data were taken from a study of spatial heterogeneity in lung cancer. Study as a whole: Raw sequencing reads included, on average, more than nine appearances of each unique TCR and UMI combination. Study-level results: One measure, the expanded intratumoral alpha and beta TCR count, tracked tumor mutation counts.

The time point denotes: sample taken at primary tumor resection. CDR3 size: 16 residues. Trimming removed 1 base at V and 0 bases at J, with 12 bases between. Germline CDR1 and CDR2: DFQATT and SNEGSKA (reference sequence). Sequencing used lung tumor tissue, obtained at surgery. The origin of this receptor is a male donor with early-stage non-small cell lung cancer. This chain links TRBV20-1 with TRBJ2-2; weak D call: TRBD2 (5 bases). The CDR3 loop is CSARGLGDPNTGELFF. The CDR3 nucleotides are TGCAGTGCTAGAGGCCTGGGAGACCCGAACACCGGGGAGCTGTTTTTT.